These 24 T cell receptor beta chains share one sample of origin, sequenced in a study of early T cells in non-severe SARS-CoV-2 infection (TCRdb year 2021). The library was made by 5' RACE. Instrument on record: NextSeq 500. Clones were called with MiXCR by TCRdb after fastp trimmed the public reads at Q25, and only in-frame beta chains were retained. Under each unique CDR3 protein, matching rows form one entry showing the most common genes and DNA. This sample is represented by approximately 30,000 distinct CDR3 sequences; about 3.9% of them were singletons. The ten largest make up roughly 8% of the sample. Sequenced material: whole blood. The source of these receptors is an adult who was a healthcare worker with PCR-confirmed SARS-CoV-2 infection or an uninfected control (not recorded which).

V and J are TRBV10-3 and TRBJ1-4, with 8 bases aligning to TRBD1. Germline lookup yields CDR1 ENHRY and CDR2 SYGVKD. The CDR3 has 15 amino acids. The V and J ends lost 6 bases and 4 bases, in that order; junction bases with no gene match: 7. Here the CDR3 reads CAISQSGQVNEKLFF. The CDR3 DNA follows: TGTGCCATCAGCCAATCGGGACAGGTTAATGAAAAACTGTTTTTT.

The chain combines TRBV5-1 with TRBJ1-3; D is perhaps TRBD1 (5 bases). CDR1 and CDR2 (germline): SGHRS, YFSETQ. Trimming left V 4 bases short and J 2 bases short, with 10 bases between. The CDR3 sequence is 14 residues long. CDR3 coding DNA: TGCGCCAGCAGCGCCGACAGTGCTGGAAACACCATATATTTT. Its protein is CASSADSAGNTIYF.

This clonotype was seen repeatedly, ten times or more. The chain recombines TRBV5-1 with TRBJ1-1, with TRBD1 matching over 7 bases. The ends lost 4 bases at V and 3 bases at J; junction bases unmatched: 12. Germline CDR1 SGHRS, CDR2 YFSETQ. This CDR3 is built from 16 residues. In DNA, the CDR3 is TGCGCCAGCAGCCCCCCGACAGGGTGGTCGGACACTGAAGCTTTCTTT. This encodes CASSPPTGWSDTEAFF.

The chain has TRBV5-4 and TRBJ1-6, with D possibly being TRBD1 (6 bases). CDR1 is SGHNT, CDR2 YYREEE, per germline (reference sequence). There are 15 residues in the CDR3. The V end was cut by 0 bases, the J end by 6 bases, with 10 bases between. The CDR3 loop is CASSLAAGVNSPLHF. Here the CDR3 DNA reads TGTGCCAGCAGCTTGGCAGCAGGGGTTAATTCACCCCTCCACTTT. Full variable domain (missing parts from reference TRBV5-4 and TRBJ1-6): ETGVTQSPTHLIKTRGQQVTLRCSSQSGHNTVSWYQQALGQGPQFIFQYYREEENGRGNFPPRFSGLQFPNYSSELNVNALELDDSALYLCASSLAAGVNSPLHFGNGTRLTVT.

This clonotype was recorded many times. The CDR3 DNA reads as TGTGCCAGCTCAGCCACCCAAGGAGAGCCAGCTTTCTTT. The encoded protein is CASSATQGEPAFF. The rearrangement joins TRBV18 to TRBJ1-1; no definite D call. Looked up from germline, CDR1 is KGHSH and CDR2 is LQKENI. The V end was cut by 5 bases, the J end by 10 bases, with 17 bases between. This CDR3 has 13 residues.

A word on this clonotype: Being one base from a much bigger clone, this may be a read error. This chain joins TRBV18 and TRBJ2-7; the D call may be TRBD1 or TRBD2 (5 bases each). Trimming removed 0 bases from V and 9 bases from J, with 24 bases in between. The germline V gene has CDR1 KGHSH and CDR2 LQKENI. CDR3 length equals 17 residues. The CDR3 DNA reads TGTGCCAGCTCACCACCGCAGTCTATCCGGGACCCCAACGTGCAGTACTTC. Protein sequence: CASSPPQSIRDPNVQYF. Based on the CDR3 plus reference TRBV18 and TRBJ2-7, the full variable domain is NAGVMQNPRHLVRRRGQEARLRCSPMKGHSHVYWYRQLPEEGLKFMVYLQKENIIDESGMPKERFSAEFPKEGPSILRIQQVVRGDSAAYFCASSPPQSIRDPNVQYFGPGTRLTVT.

This clonotype was counted many times. The chain recombines TRBV7-3 with TRBJ2-3, with 10 nucleotides matching TRBD1. The CDR3 runs to 14 residues. Germline V gives CDR1 SGHTA, CDR2 FQGTGA. The V and J ends lost 5 bases and 4 bases, in that order; junction bases with no gene match: 3. CDR3 DNA: TGTGCCAGCAGCAGACAGGGGGCCTCAGATACGCAGTATTTT. Its translation is CASSRQGASDTQYF.

Ten or more counts support this clonotype. The CDR3 DNA reads as TGTGCCAGCTATGCCGCCCTGCCCGGGGAGCTGTTTTTT. This encodes CASYAALPGELFF. The chain has TRBV18 and TRBJ2-2; D not resolved. Germline CDR1 and CDR2: KGHSH and LQKENI. The CDR3 sequence is 13 residues long. V was pared by 7 bases and J by 6 bases, with 12 bases between. The variable domain in full, with the rest retrieved from reference TRBV18 and TRBJ2-2, is NAGVMQNPRHLVRRRGQEARLRCSPMKGHSHVYWYRQLPEEGLKFMVYLQKENIIDESGMPKERFSAEFPKEGPSILRIQQVVRGDSAAYFCASYAALPGELFFGEGSRLTVL.

This clonotype was counted ten times or more. V gene TRBV20-1 combines with J gene TRBJ2-3; 14 bases map to TRBD2. The CDR3 is made up of 16 amino acids. Looked up from germline, CDR1 is DFQATT and CDR2 is SNEGSKA (reference sequence). After removal of 6 bases from V and 0 bases from J, the junction contained 5 bases not matched to a gene. DNA for the CDR3: TGCAGTGCCGGGACTAGCGGGAGAGCTAGCACAGATACGCAGTATTTT. Translation: CSAGTSGRASTDTQYF.

V and J are TRBV11-2 and TRBJ2-5, with 12 bases aligning to TRBD1. The CDR3 has 16 residues. The V gene end was trimmed by 4 bases and the J gene end by 4 bases; junction bases not matched to a gene: 7. Germline loops: CDR1 SGHAT, CDR2 FQNNGV. CDR3 in DNA: TGTGCCAGCAGCTCTCCGGGACAGGGGGCTTCAGAGACCCAGTACTTC. This gives the protein CASSSPGQGASETQYF.

This clonotype was picked up many times. J is TRBJ2-2 and V is TRBV5-1, with unresolved D. The germline V gene encodes CDR1 SGHRS and CDR2 YFSETQ. This CDR3 is built from 17 residues. The germline V and J ends were trimmed by 4 bases and 0 bases, with 16 bases remaining between them. The CDR3 DNA sequence: TGCGCCAGCAGCCCCCGCAGCCGGCTCGCGAACACCGGGGAGCTGTTTTTT. This sequence encodes CASSPRSRLANTGELFF.

This clonotype was picked up a small number of times. J is TRBJ2-7 and V is TRBV9, with 10 nucleotides matching TRBD2. The CDR3 consists of 16 residues. Germline values: CDR1 SGDLS, CDR2 YYNGEE. Losses at the gene ends were 4 bases for V and 6 bases for J; bases not matched to a gene: 13. The DNA of the CDR3 is TGTGCCAGCAGCCCCCACTCTAGCGGGGGAGATTTCGAGCAGTACTTC. Amino acids: CASSPHSSGGDFEQYF.

This clonotype was found many times. The chain couples TRBV4-1 to TRBJ2-5; a possible D gene is TRBD2 (5 bases). CDR1 and CDR2 from the germline V gene are MGHRA and YSYEKL. V dropped 0 bases and J dropped 5 bases, with 13 bases sitting between them. The CDR3 spans 15 residues. The CDR3 spells CASSQDGLAVETQYF. The CDR3 DNA follows: TGCGCCAGCAGCCAAGATGGACTGGCGGTGGAGACCCAGTACTTC.

This clonotype was detected many times. J is TRBJ1-5 and V is TRBV10-3; TRBD1 aligns across 9 bases. The germline V gene encodes CDR1 ENHRY and CDR2 SYGVKD. This CDR3 contains 15 residues. Trimming cost V 2 bases and J 6 bases; bases outside gene matches: 5. This CDR3 reads CAISEPGTGIQPQHF. CDR3 DNA: TGTGCCATCAGTGAGCCTGGGACAGGGATTCAGCCCCAGCATTTT.

This clonotype was observed many times. This chain links TRBV6-4 with TRBJ2-6; D unclear. V was cut by 0 bases and J by 0 bases, with 3 bases left in between. The germline V gene has CDR1 MRHNA and CDR2 SNTAGT. This CDR3 comprises 15 residues. In DNA, the CDR3 is TGTGCCAGCAGTGACTCGAGCTCTGGGGCCAACGTCCTGACTTTC. Encoded protein: CASSDSSSGANVLTF.

This clonotype was seen repeatedly, ten times or more. The CDR3 is CASSLGPGGHQPQHF. CDR3 in DNA: TGCGCCAGCAGCTTGGGGCCAGGGGGCCATCAGCCCCAGCATTTT. J is TRBJ1-5 and V is TRBV5-1; 8 bases are shared with TRBD1. Germline-derived CDR1 and CDR2 are SGHRS and YFSETQ. With V trimmed by 0 bases and J by 5 bases, 4 bases remained unmatched. The CDR3 loop spans 15 amino acids.

This clonotype was counted at least ten times. This chain links TRBV7-3 with TRBJ1-1; D might be TRBD1 (6 bases). The V gene's germline CDR1 is SGHTA and CDR2 FQGTGA. V was pared by 5 bases and J by 0 bases, with 16 bases between. The CDR3 covers 16 residues. CDR3 in amino acids: CASSTSGQFVNTEAFF. In DNA, the CDR3 is TGTGCCAGCAGCACTTCCGGACAGTTTGTGAACACTGAAGCTTTCTTT.

In regard to this clonotype: Being one base from a much bigger clone, this may be a read error. This chain connects TRBV5-1 to TRBJ2-1, with 7 bases fitting TRBD2. From germline, CDR1 is SGHRS and CDR2 YFSETQ. Trimming took 7 bases from V and 8 from J; bases not matched to a gene: 18. There are 16 residues in the CDR3. DNA of the CDR3: TGCGCCAGCTCCAAAGTACTAGCGATCGAAGGGGATGAGCAGTTCTTC. Its protein product is CASSKVLAIEGDEQFF. The full variable domain, its missing parts supplied by reference TRBV5-1 and TRBJ2-1, is KAGVTQTPRYLIKTRGQQVTLSCSPISGHRSVSWYQQTPGQGLQFLFEYFSETQRNKGNFPGRFSGRQFSNSRSEMNVSTLELGDSALYLCASSKVLAIEGDEQFFGPGTRLTVL.

Many counts were recorded for this clonotype. CDR3 DNA sequence: TGTGCCAGCAGACCAGCTGACGGCTATAATTCACCCCTCCACTTT. As protein: CASRPADGYNSPLHF. The gene calls are TRBV12-3 or TRBV12-4 and TRBJ1-6; D is unresolved. The CDR3 runs 15 residues. Trimming removed 6 bases at V and 3 bases at J, with 12 bases between.

The rearrangement links TRBV3-1 to TRBJ1-6; no clear D. This CDR3 is built from 15 residues. V was clipped by 1 base and J by 7 bases, with 11 bases between them. Germline CDR1 and CDR2: LGHDT and YNNKEL (reference sequence). Here the CDR3 reads CASSQGVLGNSPLHF. CDR3 DNA: TGTGCCAGCAGCCAAGGGGTACTCGGCAATTCACCCCTCCACTTT.

The rearrangement uses TRBV24-1 and TRBJ1-1; maybe TRBD1 (5 bases). Between the trimmed V and J ends, which lost 5 bases and 3 bases, there was a span of 9 bases. Germline lookup yields CDR1 KGHDR and CDR2 SFDVKD. This CDR3 has 13 residues. This CDR3 is CATSAGTYTEAFF. CDR3 DNA sequence: TGTGCCACCAGTGCGGGGACGTACACTGAAGCTTTCTTT.

This clonotype was seen many times. In DNA, the CDR3 is TGTGCCAGCAGTGATCACAGGGGGCCCACCGGGGAGCTGTTTTTT. It codes for CASSDHRGPTGELFF. The chain combines TRBV6-1 with TRBJ2-2, with 9 bases fitting TRBD1. This CDR3 is built from 15 residues. J lost 4 bases, V lost 3 bases, and 3 bases had no gene match. The V gene's germline CDR1 is MNHNS and CDR2 SASEGT.

This clonotype was counted at least ten times. This sequence joins TRBV2 and TRBJ2-5; D uncertain. The germline V gene has CDR1 SNHLY and CDR2 FYNNEI. This CDR3 comprises 13 residues. The V end was cut by 7 bases, the J end by 5 bases, with 14 bases between. CDR3: CASNWLENETQYF. For the CDR3, the DNA is TGTGCCAGCAACTGGTTAGAAAATGAGACCCAGTACTTC.

By sample share, this clonotype is medium-sized. The DNA of the CDR3 is TGTGCCAGCAGTTACCTAGCGGGAGCCTCTGGGGCCAACGTCCTGACTTTC. Translating gives CASSYLAGASGANVLTF. V is TRBV6-6 and J is TRBJ2-6, with 10 positions matching TRBD2. The germline V gene encodes CDR1 MNHNY and CDR2 SVGAGI (reference sequence). V was clipped by 2 bases and J by 0 bases; unmatched bases: 1. The CDR3 is made up of 17 amino acids.